This TCR beta chain appears in the sequencing data of a study of T cell clonotyping in hematopoietic cell transplantation. Sequencing used immunoSEQ multiplex PCR; TCRdb keeps in-frame clones, though not all of them. The repertoire includes around 14,000 clones, about 60% of them detected once, and approximately 9.8% sits in the top ten. CDR1 is SGHTA, CDR2 FQGTGA, per germline. V dropped 2 bases and J dropped 7 bases, with 14 bases sitting between them. This CDR3 contains 14 residues. This clonotype was obtained from a human donor who either received an allogeneic hematopoietic cell transplant for a myeloid malignancy or was a related donor (not recorded which). Some clones in this sample may be carry-over from other donors' samples. This sequence joins TRBV7-3 and TRBJ2-5; D might be TRBD1 (6 bases). The sample was PBMCs. The CDR3 bases are TGTGCCAGCAGCTTAGAGGGGGTTGATGGGACCCAGTACTTC. It encodes CASSLEGVDGTQYF.